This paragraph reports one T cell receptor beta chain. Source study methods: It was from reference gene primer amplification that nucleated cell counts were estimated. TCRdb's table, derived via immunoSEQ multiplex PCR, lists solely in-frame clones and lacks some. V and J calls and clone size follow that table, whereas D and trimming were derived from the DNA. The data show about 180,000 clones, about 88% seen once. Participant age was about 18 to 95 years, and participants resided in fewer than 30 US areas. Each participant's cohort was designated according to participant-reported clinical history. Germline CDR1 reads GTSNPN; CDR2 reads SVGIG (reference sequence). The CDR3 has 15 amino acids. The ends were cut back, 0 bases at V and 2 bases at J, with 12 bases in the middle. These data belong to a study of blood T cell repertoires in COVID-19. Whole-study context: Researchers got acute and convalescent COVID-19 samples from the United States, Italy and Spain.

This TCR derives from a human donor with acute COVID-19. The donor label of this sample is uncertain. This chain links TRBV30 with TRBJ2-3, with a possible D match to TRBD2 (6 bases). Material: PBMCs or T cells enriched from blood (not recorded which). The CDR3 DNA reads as TGTGCCTGGAGTGTCGGGTCGGGGGACACAGATACGCAGTATTTT. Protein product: CAWSVGSGDTDTQYF. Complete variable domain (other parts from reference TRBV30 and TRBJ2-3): SQTIHQWPATLVQPVGSPLSLECTVEGTSNPNLYWYRQAAGRGLQLLFYSVGIGQISSEVPQNLSASRPQDRQFILSSKKLLLSDSGFYLCAWSVGSGDTDTQYFGPGTRLTVL.